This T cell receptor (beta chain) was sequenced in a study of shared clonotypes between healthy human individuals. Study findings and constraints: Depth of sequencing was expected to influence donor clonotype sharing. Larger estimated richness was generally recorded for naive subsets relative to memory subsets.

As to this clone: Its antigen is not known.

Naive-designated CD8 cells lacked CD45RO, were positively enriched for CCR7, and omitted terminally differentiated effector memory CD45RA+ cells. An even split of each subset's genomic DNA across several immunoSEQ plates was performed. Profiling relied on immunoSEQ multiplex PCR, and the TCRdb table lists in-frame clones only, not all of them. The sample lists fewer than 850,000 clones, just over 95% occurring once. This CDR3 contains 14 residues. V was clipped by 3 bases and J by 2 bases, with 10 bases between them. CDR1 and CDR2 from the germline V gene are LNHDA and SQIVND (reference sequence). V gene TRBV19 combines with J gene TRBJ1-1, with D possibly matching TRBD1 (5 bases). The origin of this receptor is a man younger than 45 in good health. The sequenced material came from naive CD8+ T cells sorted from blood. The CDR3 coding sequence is TGTGCCAGTAGTATGGTTGGGGCCAACACTGAAGCTTTCTTT. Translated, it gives CASSMVGANTEAFF.